This passage covers 23 T cell receptor beta chains from one sample sequenced in a study of shared clonotypes between healthy human individuals. Profiling relied on immunoSEQ multiplex PCR, and the TCRdb table lists in-frame clones only, not all of them. The data contain millions of clones, 85% to 95% of them singletons. Naive CD8 isolation took CD45RO-negative cells positively selected for CCR7 and excluded terminally differentiated effector memory CD45RA+ cells. Sequencing used naive CD8+ T cells from PBMCs. The receptors here all came from a man aged 18 to 29 in good health. Some clones in this sample may be carry-over from other donors' samples.

This chain joins TRBV28 and TRBJ2-1; 8 nucleotides align to TRBD2. Germline CDR1 reads MDHEN; CDR2 reads SYDVKM. The V segment lost 7 bases and the J segment 5 bases; nucleotides outside the gene matches: 7. This CDR3 has 14 amino acids. This chain's CDR3 is CASMGRGLDNEQFF. The CDR3, as DNA: TGTGCCAGCATGGGCAGGGGACTAGACAATGAGCAGTTCTTC. Together with reference TRBV28 and TRBJ2-1, the CDR3 gives the full variable domain: DVKVTQSSRYLVKRTGEKVFLECVQDMDHENMFWYRQDPGLGLRLIYFSYDVKMKEKGDIPEGYSVSREKKERFSLILESASTNQTSMYLCASMGRGLDNEQFFGPGTRLTVL.

The chain has TRBV27 and TRBJ2-5; D is unresolved. The germline V gene encodes CDR1 MNHEY and CDR2 SMNVEV (reference sequence). The length of the CDR3 is 12 residues. V lost 0 bases and J lost 4, with 3 bases in between. The CDR3 bases are TGTGCCAGCAGTTTATCGACAGAGACCCAGTACTTC. Its protein product is CASSLSTETQYF.

The CDR3 region is CASSQEGTVNPIPDYGYTF. The CDR3 DNA reads TGCGCCAGCAGCCAAGAAGGGACAGTAAACCCCATCCCAGACTATGGCTACACCTTC. The chain employs TRBV4-3 and TRBJ1-2; 7 bases align to TRBD1. The V segment lost 0 bases and the J segment 3 bases; nucleotides outside the gene matches: 16. The CDR3 length is 19 residues. CDR1 LGHNA and CDR2 YSLEER come from the germline V gene.

CDR3 nucleotide sequence: TGTGCCAGCAGCTCGGCCTCGGGCGAGCAGTACTTC. Translated: CASSSASGEQYF. This sequence joins TRBV11-3 and TRBJ2-7; D unresolved. This CDR3 region has 12 residues. The germline V and J ends were trimmed by 4 bases and 6 bases, with 10 bases remaining between them. CDR1 SGHNT and CDR2 YENEEA come from the germline V gene.

V is TRBV10-1 and J is TRBJ2-2; D is perhaps TRBD1 (6 bases). V was cut by 4 bases and J by 6 bases, with 18 bases left in between. The CDR3 runs to 16 residues. Per the germline V gene, CDR1 is WNHNN and CDR2 is SYGVQD (reference sequence). CDR3 protein: CASSGGAAGQPGELFF. The CDR3 DNA reads as TGCGCCAGCAGTGGGGGCGCCGCCGGACAGCCCGGGGAGCTGTTTTTT.

The chain carries TRBV9 and TRBJ2-1; D is ambiguous. Germline loops: CDR1 SGDLS, CDR2 YYNGEE. The CDR3 sequence is 13 residues long. The V end lost 4 bases, the J end lost 7 bases, and 12 bases lay between the germline ends. The DNA of the CDR3 is TGTGCCAGCAGCTCTCTTAATGCGAATGAGCAGTTCTTC. It encodes CASSSLNANEQFF.

V gene TRBV4-2 combines with J gene TRBJ2-2; 7 positions agree with TRBD1. The germline CDR1 and CDR2 sequences are LGHNA and YNFKEQ. The length of the CDR3 is 17 residues. After removal of 0 bases from V and 3 bases from J, the junction contained 7 bases not matched to a gene. CDR3 protein: CASSQDQGTAYTGELFF. The CDR3 DNA reads TGTGCCAGCAGCCAAGATCAGGGGACAGCCTACACCGGGGAGCTGTTTTTT.

The V and J genes are TRBV19 and TRBJ2-7; D might be TRBD2 (5 bases). This CDR3 spans 14 amino acids. Between the trimmed V and J ends, which lost 6 bases and 3 bases, there was a span of 15 bases. Germline-derived CDR1 and CDR2 are LNHDA and SQIVND (reference sequence). The CDR3 loop is CASSKGDSHYEQYF. The CDR3 coding sequence is TGTGCCAGTAGCAAGGGAGACTCACACTACGAGCAGTACTTC.

The chain joins TRBV28 to TRBJ2-7; 7 bases map to TRBD1. The CDR3 contains 16 residues. The V and J ends lost 1 base and 5 bases, in that order; junction bases with no gene match: 11. Germline-derived CDR1 and CDR2 are MDHEN and SYDVKM. The CDR3: CASSLSPAGGVHEQYF. The CDR3 nucleotides read TGTGCCAGCAGTTTATCCCCGGCAGGGGGTGTTCACGAGCAGTACTTC.

This chain uses TRBV5-1 with TRBJ2-7; no clear D. This CDR3 contains 16 residues. Germline V gene lookup returns CDR1 SGHRS and CDR2 YFSETQ. Trimming removed 1 base from V and 0 bases from J, with 14 bases in between. The CDR3 DNA reads TGCGCCAGCAGCTTGTCTACGGATCGTGACTCCTACGAGCAGTACTTC. Translating it yields CASSLSTDRDSYEQYF.

The rearrangement joins TRBV7-9 to TRBJ1-2; no definite D call. This CDR3 has 14 residues. Germline-derived CDR1 and CDR2 are SEHNR and FQNEAQ (reference sequence). V lost 1 base, J lost 8 bases, and 14 bases lay in between. CDR3: CASSLGRQGLGYTF. CDR3 DNA: TGTGCCAGCAGCTTAGGGCGGCAAGGCTTAGGCTACACCTTC.

The chain uses TRBV29-1 and TRBJ2-7; D unresolved. CDR1 is SQVTM, CDR2 ANQGSEA, per germline. This CDR3 spans 14 amino acids. V was trimmed by 0 bases and J by 3 bases, leaving 12 bases between them. The CDR3 DNA sequence: TGCAGCGTTGAAGATTCAAAGGGTCACTACGAGCAGTACTTC. Translated, it gives CSVEDSKGHYEQYF.

This clone came up a few times. This chain uses TRBV7-2 with TRBJ2-7; D is ambiguous. Trimming shortened V by 5 bases and J by 5 bases, and 13 bases separated the two germline ends. This CDR3 has 13 residues. The germline V gene encodes CDR1 SGHTA and CDR2 FQGNSA. The CDR3 region is CASSPPLENEQYF. The CDR3 nucleotides are TGTGCCAGCAGCCCACCCCTGGAAAACGAGCAGTACTTC.

The chain joins TRBV2 to TRBJ1-4; TRBD1 agrees at 9 bases. V lost 6 bases, J lost 8 bases, and 7 bases stayed unmatched. Germline V lookup: CDR1 SNHLY, CDR2 FYNNEI. This CDR3 is 14 amino acids long. CDR3 residues: CASREQGAEEKLFF. As DNA, the CDR3 is TGTGCCAGCAGGGAACAGGGGGCTGAGGAAAAACTGTTTTTT.

The CDR3 sequence is CASSLGDRGLIHEQYF. CDR3 nucleotide sequence: TGTGCCAGCAGTTTAGGGGACAGGGGGCTGATACACGAGCAGTACTTC. This sequence joins TRBV28 and TRBJ2-7, with 12 positions matching TRBD1. CDR1 is MDHEN, CDR2 SYDVKM, per germline. J was trimmed by 5 bases and V by 2 bases; bases with no gene match: 7. The CDR3 runs to 16 residues.

The V gene is TRBV19, the J gene TRBJ1-1; 7 nucleotides line up with TRBD1. The CDR3 is 16 amino acids. Trimming removed 5 bases from V and 5 bases from J; junction bases left unmatched: 14. From germline, CDR1 is LNHDA and CDR2 SQIVND (reference sequence). The CDR3 is CASSARQGLRQTEAFF. The CDR3 nucleotides are TGTGCCAGTAGTGCCCGACAGGGTTTGAGGCAGACTGAAGCTTTCTTT.

The CDR3: CASRQDFSNAEAFF. Written as DNA, the CDR3 is TGTGCCAGCAGACAGGACTTCTCAAACGCTGAAGCTTTCTTT. The rearrangement uses TRBV6-1 and TRBJ1-1; perhaps TRBD1 as D (5 bases). V lost 6 bases, J lost 6 bases, and 17 bases lay in between. In germline, CDR1 is MNHNS, CDR2 SASEGT. The CDR3 extends over 14 amino acids.

The rearrangement uses TRBV2 and TRBJ1-4; TRBD1 is a possible D gene (6 bases). This CDR3 contains 15 residues. The V and J ends lost 11 bases and 0 bases respectively, with 16 bases between them. The germline V gene encodes CDR1 SNHLY and CDR2 FYNNEI. CDR3 sequence: CASRAGAATNEKLFF. Here the CDR3 DNA reads TGTGCCTCTAGGGCAGGGGCGGCAACTAATGAAAAACTGTTTTTT. Full variable domain (rest looked up from reference TRBV2 and TRBJ1-4): EPEVTQTPSHQVTQMGQEVILRCVPISNHLYFYWYRQILGQKVEFLVSFYNNEISEKSEIFDDQFSVERPDGSNFTLKIRSTKLEDSAMYFCASRAGAATNEKLFFGSGTQLSVL.

This chain links TRBV5-4 with TRBJ2-5; no clear D. The V and J ends lost 6 bases and 3 bases respectively, with 15 bases between them. The CDR3 totals 14 residues. The V gene's germline CDR1 is SGHNT and CDR2 YYREEE (reference sequence). The CDR3 region has the DNA TGTGCCAGCAACCCCGTCGGTTTGGAAGAGACCCAGTACTTC. Protein: CASNPVGLEETQYF.

Points on this clone: Different DNA sequences within this sample yield the same CDR3. The chain has TRBV13 and TRBJ2-1; D call uncertain. Germline assignment: CDR1 PRHDT and CDR2 FYEKMQ (reference sequence). CDR3 length: 15 residues. The ends were cut back, 1 base at V and 0 bases at J, with 7 bases in the middle. The CDR3 DNA reads TGTGCCAGCAGCTTAGAAGGAAGCTCCTACAATGAGCAGTTCTTC. Amino acids: CASSLEGSSYNEQFF.

V gene TRBV6-6 combines with J gene TRBJ1-1, with unresolved D. Trimming removed 6 bases at V and 4 bases at J, with 12 bases between. Germline CDR1 is MNHNY and CDR2 is SVGAGI (reference sequence). CDR3 length: 13 residues. This CDR3 reads CASRFPGPTEAFF. The CDR3 coding sequence is TGTGCCAGCAGATTCCCAGGTCCCACTGAAGCTTTCTTT.

The chain employs TRBV27 and TRBJ1-1; the D gene is possibly TRBD1 (5 bases). V was pared by 1 base and J by 4 bases, with 10 bases between. CDR3 size: 14 residues. Germline V CDR1 and CDR2: MNHEY, SMNVEV (reference sequence). CDR3 region: CASSLFWGGTEAFF. CDR3 DNA sequence: TGTGCCAGCAGTTTATTCTGGGGGGGCACTGAAGCTTTCTTT.

V is TRBV9 and J is TRBJ2-1; 12 nucleotides align to TRBD2. The ends lost 0 bases at V and 10 bases at J; junction bases unmatched: 5. Germline lookup yields CDR1 SGDLS and CDR2 YYNGEE. The CDR3 totals 15 residues. CDR3 bases: TGTGCCAGCAGCGTAGGACTAGCGGGAGTTGGAGAGCAGTTCTTC. Translated: CASSVGLAGVGEQFF.